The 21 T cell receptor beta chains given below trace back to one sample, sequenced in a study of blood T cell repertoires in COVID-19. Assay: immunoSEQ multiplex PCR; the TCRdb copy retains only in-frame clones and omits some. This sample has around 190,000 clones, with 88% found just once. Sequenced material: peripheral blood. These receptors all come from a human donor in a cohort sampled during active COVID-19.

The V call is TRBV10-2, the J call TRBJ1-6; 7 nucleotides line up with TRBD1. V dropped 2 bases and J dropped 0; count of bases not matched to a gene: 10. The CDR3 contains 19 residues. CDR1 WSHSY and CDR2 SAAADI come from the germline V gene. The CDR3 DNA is TGCGCCAGCAGTGAGCCTCTGGGACAGTTGAGCTCCTATAATTCACCCCTCCACTTT. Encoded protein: CASSEPLGQLSSYNSPLHF.

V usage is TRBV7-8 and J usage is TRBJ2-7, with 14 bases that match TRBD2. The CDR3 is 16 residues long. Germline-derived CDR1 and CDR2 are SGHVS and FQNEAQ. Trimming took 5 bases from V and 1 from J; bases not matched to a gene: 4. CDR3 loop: CASSLRLAGGSYEQYF. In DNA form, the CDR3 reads TGTGCCAGCAGCCTCCGACTAGCGGGAGGGTCCTACGAGCAGTACTTC.

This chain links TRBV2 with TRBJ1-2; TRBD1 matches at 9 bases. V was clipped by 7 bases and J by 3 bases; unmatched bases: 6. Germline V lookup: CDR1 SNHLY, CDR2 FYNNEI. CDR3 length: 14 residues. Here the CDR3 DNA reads TGTGCCAGCACCGGACAGGGGCGATACTATGGCTACACCTTC. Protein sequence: CASTGQGRYYGYTF.

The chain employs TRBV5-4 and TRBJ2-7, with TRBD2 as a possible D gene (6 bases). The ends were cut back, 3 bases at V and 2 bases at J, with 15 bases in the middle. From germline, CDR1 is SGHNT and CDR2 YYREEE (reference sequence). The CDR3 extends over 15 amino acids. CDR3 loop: CASSSPGLFPYEQYF. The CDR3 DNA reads TGTGCCAGCAGCTCACCGGGACTGTTCCCCTACGAGCAGTACTTC.

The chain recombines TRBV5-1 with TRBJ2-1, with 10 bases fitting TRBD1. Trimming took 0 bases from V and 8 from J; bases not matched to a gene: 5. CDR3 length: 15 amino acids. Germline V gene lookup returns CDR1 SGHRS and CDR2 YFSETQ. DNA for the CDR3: TGCGCCAGCAGCTTGGAGGGGACAGGGGCCCATGAGCAGTTCTTC. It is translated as CASSLEGTGAHEQFF.

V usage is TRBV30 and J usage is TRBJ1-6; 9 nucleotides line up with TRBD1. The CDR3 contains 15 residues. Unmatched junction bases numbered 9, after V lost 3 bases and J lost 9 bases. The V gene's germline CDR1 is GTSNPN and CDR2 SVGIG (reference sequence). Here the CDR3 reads CAWSPTGGAGSPLHF. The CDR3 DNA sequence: TGTGCCTGGAGCCCTACAGGGGGCGCCGGTTCACCCCTCCACTTT.

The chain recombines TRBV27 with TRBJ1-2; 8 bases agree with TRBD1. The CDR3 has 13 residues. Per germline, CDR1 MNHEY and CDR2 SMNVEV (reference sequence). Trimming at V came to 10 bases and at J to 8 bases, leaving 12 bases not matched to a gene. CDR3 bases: TGTGCCACAAGGGACAGGTCGACCCAGGGCTACACCTTC. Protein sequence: CATRDRSTQGYTF.

The CDR3 sequence: CASSPDWRSRNEQYF. The CDR3 nucleotides are TGTGCCAGCAGCCCTGACTGGCGGTCGAGGAACGAGCAGTACTTC. The chain carries TRBV6-2 or TRBV6-3 and TRBJ2-7; no clear D. The CDR3 sequence is 15 residues long. CDR1 and CDR2 from the germline V gene are MNHEY and SVGEGT. Trimming pared 6 bases from V and 5 bases from J, leaving 20 bases between.

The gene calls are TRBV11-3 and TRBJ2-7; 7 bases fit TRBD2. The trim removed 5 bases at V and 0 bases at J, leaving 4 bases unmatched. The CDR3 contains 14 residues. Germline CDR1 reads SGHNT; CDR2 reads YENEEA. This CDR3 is CASSPGGGSYEQYF. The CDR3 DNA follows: TGTGCCAGCAGCCCGGGGGGAGGCTCCTACGAGCAGTACTTC.

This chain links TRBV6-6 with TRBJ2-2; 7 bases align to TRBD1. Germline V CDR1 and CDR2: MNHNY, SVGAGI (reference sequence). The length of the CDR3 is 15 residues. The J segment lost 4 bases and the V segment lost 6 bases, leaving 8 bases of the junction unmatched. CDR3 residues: CASSPGTDLTGELFF. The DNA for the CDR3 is TGTGCCAGCAGCCCCGGGACAGACCTCACCGGGGAGCTGTTTTTT.

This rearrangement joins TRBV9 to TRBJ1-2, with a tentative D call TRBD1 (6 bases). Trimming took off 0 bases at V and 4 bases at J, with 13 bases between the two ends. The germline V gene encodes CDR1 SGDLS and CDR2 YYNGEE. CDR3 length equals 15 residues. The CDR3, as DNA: TGTGCCAGCAGCGTAGGGGGCAGGGGCTTCTATGGCTACACCTTC. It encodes CASSVGGRGFYGYTF. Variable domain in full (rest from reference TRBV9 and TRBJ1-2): DSGVTQTPKHLITATGQRVTLRCSPRSGDLSVYWYQQSLDQGLQFLIQYYNGEERAKGNILERFSAQQFPDLHSELNLSSLELGDSALYFCASSVGGRGFYGYTFGSGTRLTVV.

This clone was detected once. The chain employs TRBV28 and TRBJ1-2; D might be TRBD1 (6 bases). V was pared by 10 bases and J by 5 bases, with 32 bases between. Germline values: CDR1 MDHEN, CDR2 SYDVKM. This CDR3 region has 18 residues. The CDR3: CATDSQGDLLLSRYGYTF. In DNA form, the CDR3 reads TGTGCCACCGATTCACAGGGAGATCTCCTCCTTTCTCGTTATGGCTACACCTTC.

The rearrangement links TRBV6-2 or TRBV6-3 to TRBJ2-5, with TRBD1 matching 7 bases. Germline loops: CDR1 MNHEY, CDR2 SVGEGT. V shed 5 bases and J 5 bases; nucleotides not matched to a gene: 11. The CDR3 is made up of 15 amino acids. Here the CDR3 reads CASSLTGVSGETQYF. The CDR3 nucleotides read TGTGCCAGCAGTCTAACAGGGGTTTCGGGTGAGACCCAGTACTTC.

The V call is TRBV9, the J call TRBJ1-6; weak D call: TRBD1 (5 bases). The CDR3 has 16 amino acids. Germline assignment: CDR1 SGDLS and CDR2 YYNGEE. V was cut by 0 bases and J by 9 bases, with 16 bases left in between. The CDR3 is CASSVGGSTGGSPLHF. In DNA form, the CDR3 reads TGTGCCAGCAGCGTAGGGGGCTCAACCGGTGGTTCACCCCTCCACTTT.

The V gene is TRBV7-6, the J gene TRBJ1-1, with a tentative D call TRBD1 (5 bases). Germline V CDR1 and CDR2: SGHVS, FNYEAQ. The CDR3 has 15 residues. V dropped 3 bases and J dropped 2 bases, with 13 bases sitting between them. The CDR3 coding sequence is TGTGCCAGCAGCTTGGGGGGGACCCAAAACACTGAAGCTTTCTTT. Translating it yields CASSLGGTQNTEAFF.

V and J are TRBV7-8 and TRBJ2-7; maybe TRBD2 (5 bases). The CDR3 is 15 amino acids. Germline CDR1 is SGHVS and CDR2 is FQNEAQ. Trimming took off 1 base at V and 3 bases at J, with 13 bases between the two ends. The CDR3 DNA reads TGTGCCAGCAGCTTAGAATCTGGACTCTTCTACGAGCAGTACTTC. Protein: CASSLESGLFYEQYF.

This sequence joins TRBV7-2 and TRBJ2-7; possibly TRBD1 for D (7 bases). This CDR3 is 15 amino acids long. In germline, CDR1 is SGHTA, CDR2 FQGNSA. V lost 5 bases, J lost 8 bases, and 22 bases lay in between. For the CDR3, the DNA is TGTGCCAGCAGCCAGGGGGGTCCGGGTAGTGGACAGCAGTACTTC. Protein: CASSQGGPGSGQQYF.

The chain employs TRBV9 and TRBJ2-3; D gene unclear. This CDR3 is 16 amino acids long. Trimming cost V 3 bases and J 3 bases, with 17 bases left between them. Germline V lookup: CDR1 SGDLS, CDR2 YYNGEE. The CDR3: CASSAPPGSKTDTQYF. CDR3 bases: TGTGCCAGCAGCGCCCCCCCAGGATCAAAGACAGATACGCAGTATTTT. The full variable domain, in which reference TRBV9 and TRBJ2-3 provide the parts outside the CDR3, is DSGVTQTPKHLITATGQRVTLRCSPRSGDLSVYWYQQSLDQGLQFLIQYYNGEERAKGNILERFSAQQFPDLHSELNLSSLELGDSALYFCASSAPPGSKTDTQYFGPGTRLTVL.

This CDR3 reads CASSALMTGNTEAFF. Written as DNA, the CDR3 is TGCGCCAGCAGCGCTCTAATGACAGGGAACACTGAAGCTTTCTTT. This rearrangement joins TRBV5-1 to TRBJ1-1, with D maybe TRBD1 (6 bases). The CDR3 sequence is 15 residues long. V shed 4 bases and J shed 1 base, with 14 bases lying between them. CDR1 and CDR2 from the germline V gene are SGHRS and YFSETQ.

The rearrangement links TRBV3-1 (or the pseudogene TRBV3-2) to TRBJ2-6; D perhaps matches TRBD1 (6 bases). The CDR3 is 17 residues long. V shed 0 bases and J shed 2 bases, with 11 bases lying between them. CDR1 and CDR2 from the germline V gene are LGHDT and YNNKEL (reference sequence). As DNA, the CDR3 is TGTGCCAGCAGCCAAGAGGGGGCGGTTGCTGGGGCCAACGTCCTGACTTTC. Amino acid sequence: CASSQEGAVAGANVLTF.

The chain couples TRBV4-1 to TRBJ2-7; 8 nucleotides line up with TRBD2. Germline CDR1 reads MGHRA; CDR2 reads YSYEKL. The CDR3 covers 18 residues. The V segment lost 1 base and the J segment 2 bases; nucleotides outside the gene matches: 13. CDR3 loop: CASSQVRVLAGSTYEQYF. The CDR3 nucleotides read TGCGCCAGCAGCCAAGTTCGGGTCCTAGCGGGTTCGACCTACGAGCAGTACTTC.